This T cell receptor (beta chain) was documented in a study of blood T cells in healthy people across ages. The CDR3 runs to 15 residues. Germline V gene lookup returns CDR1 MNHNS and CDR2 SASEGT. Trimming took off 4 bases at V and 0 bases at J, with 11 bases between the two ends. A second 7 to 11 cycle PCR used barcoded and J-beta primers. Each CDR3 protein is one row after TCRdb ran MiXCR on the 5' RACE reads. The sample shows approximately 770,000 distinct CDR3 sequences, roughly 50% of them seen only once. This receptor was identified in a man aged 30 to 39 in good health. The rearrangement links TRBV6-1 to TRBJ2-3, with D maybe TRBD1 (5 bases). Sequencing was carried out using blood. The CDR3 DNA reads TGTGCCAGCAGTGGACAGTCCGTTAGCACAGATACGCAGTATTTT. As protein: CASSGQSVSTDTQYF.